The 28 T cell receptor beta chains below come from one sample, sequenced in a study of cytomegalovirus exposure and HLA in healthy donors. A multiplex PCR was run with 60 Vbeta primers and 13 Jbeta primers. Produced via immunoSEQ multiplex PCR; TCRdb's table is partial and in-frame only. The top ten hold roughly 3% of the sample, which has some 150,000 clones, roughly 73% seen once. The sample was PBMCs. These receptors originate from a female donor in good health and CMV-seronegative.

This clone was seen only a few times. This chain's CDR3 is CSAGSATNEKLFF. Here the CDR3 DNA reads TGCAGTGCTGGGAGTGCAACTAATGAAAAACTGTTTTTT. This chain uses TRBV29-1 with TRBJ1-4; no firm D call. Germline V lookup: CDR1 SQVTM, CDR2 ANQGSEA. This CDR3 region has 13 residues.

This chain joins TRBV6-5 and TRBJ2-7, with a weak D call TRBD2 (5 bases). The CDR3 length is 14 residues. The V end was cut by 3 bases, the J end by 0 bases, with 9 bases between. Germline CDR1 is MNHEY and CDR2 is SVGAGI. This CDR3 reads CASSYRGSSYEQYF. The DNA for the CDR3 is TGTGCCAGCAGTTATCGGGGTAGCTCCTACGAGCAGTACTTC.

This chain links TRBV7-9 with TRBJ1-2, with D uncertain. Trimming took off 2 bases at V and 0 bases at J, with 10 bases between the two ends. The germline V gene encodes CDR1 SEHNR and CDR2 FQNEAQ (reference sequence). This CDR3 spans 15 amino acids. The CDR3 DNA follows: TGTGCCAGCAGCTTACCAGGAGGTTCTAACTATGGCTACACCTTC. Residues: CASSLPGGSNYGYTF.

The V gene is TRBV6-4, the J gene TRBJ1-1; no clear D. V shed 9 bases and J shed 11 bases, with 10 bases lying between them. Germline values: CDR1 MRHNA, CDR2 SNTAGT. This CDR3 comprises 9 residues. In DNA form, the CDR3 reads TGTGCCAGACTTTTGGTCGCTTTCTTT. Protein sequence: CARLLVAFF.

The chain employs TRBV5-4 and TRBJ2-5; 9 bases match TRBD1. The CDR3 runs to 16 residues. The germline CDR1 and CDR2 sequences are SGHNT and YYREEE (reference sequence). V lost 4 bases to trimming and J lost 2 bases; unmatched junction nucleotides: 9. CDR3 nucleotide sequence: TGTGCCAGCAGCCGACGACAAGGGACAGGGCAAGAGACCCAGTACTTC. It encodes CASSRRQGTGQETQYF.

About this clone: Different DNA sequences within this sample yield the same CDR3. The genes are TRBV29-1 and TRBJ1-1; TRBD1 aligns across 9 bases. J lost 6 bases, V lost 0 bases, and 5 bases had no gene match. This CDR3 is built from 14 residues. The germline CDR1 and CDR2 sequences are SQVTM and ANQGSEA. CDR3 sequence reads: CSVEDFTGGSEAFF. In DNA, the CDR3 is TGCAGCGTTGAAGACTTTACAGGGGGCTCTGAAGCTTTCTTT.

The gene calls are TRBV30 and TRBJ2-1, with TRBD2 matching 9 bases. The length of the CDR3 is 16 residues. V gave up 2 bases and J gave up 5 bases; unmatched junction bases: 10. The germline V gene has CDR1 GTSNPN and CDR2 SVGIG (reference sequence). CDR3 protein: CAWSPISGRQNNEQFF. DNA of the CDR3: TGTGCCTGGAGTCCAATTAGCGGGAGACAAAACAATGAGCAGTTCTTC.

The chain is built from TRBV7-9 and TRBJ2-2, with 8 bases that match TRBD2. There are 16 residues in the CDR3. Trimming cost V 4 bases and J 1 base; bases outside gene matches: 5. Looked up from germline, CDR1 is SEHNR and CDR2 is FQNEAQ (reference sequence). CDR3 in amino acids: CASSSPSGQNTGELFF. The CDR3 nucleotides read TGTGCCAGCAGCTCCCCTAGCGGGCAGAACACCGGGGAGCTGTTTTTT. Filled out from reference TRBV7-9 and TRBJ2-2, the complete variable domain reads DTGVSQNPRHKITKRGQNVTFRCDPISEHNRLYWYRQTLGQGPEFLTYFQNEAQLEKSRLLSDRFSAERPKGSFSTLEIQRTEQGDSAMYLCASSSPSGQNTGELFFGEGSRLTVL.

The chain couples TRBV28 to TRBJ2-1; a weak D match, TRBD2 (6 bases). Germline V lookup: CDR1 MDHEN, CDR2 SYDVKM. CDR3 length equals 15 residues. Trimming stripped 3 bases from V and 7 bases from J, with 16 bases between. The CDR3 loop reads CASSFRQRVRNEQFF. The CDR3 DNA sequence: TGTGCCAGCAGTTTTCGTCAGCGGGTACGAAATGAGCAGTTCTTC.

The chain couples TRBV19 to TRBJ1-1; 12 bases align to TRBD1. The CDR3 runs to 13 residues. Germline V gene lookup returns CDR1 LNHDA and CDR2 SQIVND (reference sequence). V dropped 6 bases and J dropped 7; count of bases not matched to a gene: 3. In DNA, the CDR3 is TGTGCCAGTAGGGGGACAGGGGGCCTTGAAGCTTTCTTT. Encoded protein: CASRGTGGLEAFF.

The chain uses TRBV6-5 and TRBJ2-7, with 7 bases fitting TRBD1. V dropped 2 bases and J dropped 2; count of bases not matched to a gene: 6. CDR3 length: 15 amino acids. Germline lookup yields CDR1 MNHEY and CDR2 SVGAGI. Here the CDR3 DNA reads TGTGCCAGCAGTTACGCGGGTCAGGGGGCCTACGAGCAGTACTTC. Protein product: CASSYAGQGAYEQYF.

The chain couples TRBV7-3 to TRBJ2-2; D is unresolved. Germline-derived CDR1 and CDR2 are SGHTA and FQGTGA. This CDR3 contains 15 residues. With 2 bases removed from V and 6 bases from J, the gap between germline ends came to 13 bases. The CDR3 DNA reads as TGTGCCAGCAGCTTAGGGTCCGGAGAACCCGGGGAGCTGTTTTTT. Amino acids: CASSLGSGEPGELFF.

The rearrangement joins TRBV27 to TRBJ1-2, with 9 bases fitting TRBD1. This CDR3 is 13 amino acids long. The V and J ends lost 5 bases and 8 bases, in that order; junction bases with no gene match: 6. Germline-derived CDR1 and CDR2 are MNHEY and SMNVEV (reference sequence). As DNA, the CDR3 is TGTGCCAGCAGTCTTAGGACAGGGGAGGGCTACACCTTC. Translating it yields CASSLRTGEGYTF.

The J gene is TRBJ2-1, the V gene TRBV7-3; 7 positions match TRBD2. In germline, CDR1 is SGHTA, CDR2 FQGTGA. The CDR3 length is 15 residues. Trimming took 5 bases from V and 4 from J; bases not matched to a gene: 8. The DNA for the CDR3 is TGTGCCAGCAGCCTTGGGGCGGGGGAGTACAATGAGCAGTTCTTC. Residues: CASSLGAGEYNEQFF.

This sequence joins TRBV28 and TRBJ1-2, with 7 nucleotides matching TRBD1. Germline lookup yields CDR1 MDHEN and CDR2 SYDVKM. V was clipped by 7 bases and J by 3 bases; unmatched bases: 14. The CDR3 sequence is 16 residues long. The CDR3 DNA is TGTGCCAGCATTCCGTTAACCGAGACAGGGTACTATGGCTACACCTTC. Its protein is CASIPLTETGYYGYTF.

The CDR3 DNA is TGTGCCAGCAGCATACAGGGACCGAACACTGAAGCTTTCTTT. The encoded protein is CASSIQGPNTEAFF. The chain carries TRBV7-2 and TRBJ1-1; the D gene is possibly TRBD1 (6 bases). Germline values: CDR1 SGHTA, CDR2 FQGNSA. The CDR3 is 14 amino acids. The V end was cut by 5 bases, the J end by 1 base, with 11 bases between.

The gene calls are TRBV13 and TRBJ2-1; unclear D gene. The CDR3 covers 12 residues. Trimming removed 1 base at V and 9 bases at J, with 7 bases between. Germline-derived CDR1 and CDR2 are PRHDT and FYEKMQ (reference sequence). CDR3 in DNA: TGTGCCAGCAGCTTAGCAGCGCCTGAGCAGTTCTTC. Its translation: CASSLAAPEQFF.

The chain joins TRBV30 to TRBJ2-5; D not resolved. The CDR3 runs 12 residues. Germline CDR1 is GTSNPN and CDR2 is SVGIG (reference sequence). V was cut by 5 bases and J by 2 bases, with 9 bases left in between. The CDR3 here is CAWGYSQETQYF. CDR3 bases: TGTGCCTGGGGTTACAGTCAAGAGACCCAGTACTTC.

This clone was seen a handful of times. The V call is TRBV6-1, the J call TRBJ1-6, with D possibly TRBD1 on 6 matching bases. The germline V and J ends were trimmed by 2 bases and 6 bases, with 14 bases remaining between them. Looked up from germline, CDR1 is MNHNS and CDR2 is SASEGT. The length of the CDR3 is 16 residues. The chain's CDR3 is CASSEPGRGGNSPLHF. The DNA of the CDR3 is TGTGCCAGCAGTGAACCCGGCAGGGGTGGTAATTCACCCCTCCACTTT.

The chain recombines TRBV11-3 with TRBJ2-7; 7 nucleotides agree with TRBD2. This CDR3 contains 14 residues. Looked up from germline, CDR1 is SGHNT and CDR2 is YENEEA. Germline trimming cut 1 base from V and 1 base from J; bases unmatched to any gene: 1. The CDR3 sequence: CASSLGEGSYEQYF. Here the CDR3 DNA reads TGTGCCAGCAGCTTAGGGGAGGGTTCCTACGAGCAGTACTTC. Looking up the rest from reference TRBV11-3 and TRBJ2-7 gives the full variable domain: EAGVVQSPRYKIIEKKQPVAFWCNPISGHNTLYWYLQNLGQGPELLIRYENEEAVDDSQLPKDRFSAERLKGVDSTLKIQPAELGDSAVYLCASSLGEGSYEQYFGPGTRLTVT.

The J gene is TRBJ2-7, the V gene TRBV25-1; D is possibly TRBD2 (6 bases). V dropped 1 base and J dropped 3 bases, with 13 bases sitting between them. This CDR3 has 15 amino acids. Germline loops: CDR1 MGHDK, CDR2 SYGVNS. The chain's CDR3 is CASSELLGEDYEQYF. The CDR3 DNA reads as TGTGCCAGCAGTGAATTATTGGGGGAGGACTACGAGCAGTACTTC.

The CDR3 reads CASSIWPTGGPNEQFF. The CDR3, as DNA: TGTGCCAGTAGTATTTGGCCCACAGGGGGACCCAATGAGCAGTTCTTC. The chain carries TRBV19 and TRBJ2-1, with 8 bases lining up with TRBD1. The CDR3 extends over 16 amino acids. Germline CDR1 LNHDA, CDR2 SQIVND (reference sequence). With 3 bases clipped from V and 6 bases from J, the junction kept 10 bases outside the gene matches. Variable domain in full (rest from reference TRBV19 and TRBJ2-1): DGGITQSPKYLFRKEGQNVTLSCEQNLNHDAMYWYRQDPGQGLRLIYYSQIVNDFQKGDIAEGYSVSREKKESFPLTVTSAQKNPTAFYLCASSIWPTGGPNEQFFGPGTRLTVL.

The rearrangement links TRBV5-1 to TRBJ2-7; possibly TRBD1 for D (6 bases). Between the trimmed V and J ends, which lost 4 bases and 1 base, there was a span of 12 bases. CDR3 size: 14 residues. Germline V gene sequence: CDR1 SGHRS, CDR2 YFSETQ. The CDR3 is CASSAEQGSYEQYF. The DNA for the CDR3 is TGCGCCAGCAGCGCGGAACAGGGTTCCTACGAGCAGTACTTC.

The gene calls are TRBV19 and TRBJ1-5; 7 positions match TRBD1. CDR3 length equals 15 residues. CDR1 and CDR2 (germline): LNHDA, SQIVND (reference sequence). The J segment lost 3 bases and the V segment lost 4 bases, leaving 6 bases of the junction unmatched. CDR3 DNA: TGTGCCAGTAGTACCCTACAGGGGATCAATCAGCCCCAGCATTTT. This sequence encodes CASSTLQGINQPQHF.

V usage is TRBV19 and J usage is TRBJ2-3, with 9 bases fitting TRBD2. J was trimmed by 4 bases and V by 2 bases; bases with no gene match: 7. The CDR3 extends over 16 amino acids. Germline V gene sequence: CDR1 LNHDA, CDR2 SQIVND (reference sequence). CDR3 DNA sequence: TGTGCCAGTAGTATACCTTGGCGGGAGGGCCCAGATACGCAGTATTTT. Amino acids: CASSIPWREGPDTQYF.

The chain is built from TRBV28 and TRBJ2-1; 7 bases match TRBD2. J was trimmed by 0 bases and V by 11 bases; bases with no gene match: 19. Per germline, CDR1 MDHEN and CDR2 SYDVKM. This CDR3 contains 18 residues. CDR3 nucleotide sequence: TGTGCCGGGTCAACGGGAGGTAGCGGTGAGAGCTCCTACAATGAGCAGTTCTTC. Protein sequence: CAGSTGGSGESSYNEQFF. The full variable domain, in which reference TRBV28 and TRBJ2-1 provide the parts outside the CDR3, is DVKVTQSSRYLVKRTGEKVFLECVQDMDHENMFWYRQDPGLGLRLIYFSYDVKMKEKGDIPEGYSVSREKKERFSLILESASTNQTSMYLCAGSTGGSGESSYNEQFFGPGTRLTVL.

The chain combines TRBV7-3 with TRBJ2-3; TRBD2 aligns across 7 bases. CDR3 size: 15 residues. V lost 6 bases and J lost 5; bases outside the gene matches: 11. The germline CDR1 and CDR2 sequences are SGHTA and FQGTGA. Here the CDR3 reads CASSFNGVAGDTQYF. The CDR3 DNA sequence: TGTGCCAGCAGTTTCAATGGGGTAGCGGGAGATACGCAGTATTTT.

The rearrangement joins TRBV7-9 to TRBJ2-1, with 10 bases that match TRBD2. Trimming cost V 5 bases and J 8 bases; bases outside gene matches: 9. Germline CDR1 reads SEHNR; CDR2 reads FQNEAQ (reference sequence). CDR3 length equals 15 residues. For the CDR3, the DNA is TGTGCCAGCAGCACGCGGACTAGCGGATGGGATGAGCAGTTCTTC. Encoded protein: CASSTRTSGWDEQFF.